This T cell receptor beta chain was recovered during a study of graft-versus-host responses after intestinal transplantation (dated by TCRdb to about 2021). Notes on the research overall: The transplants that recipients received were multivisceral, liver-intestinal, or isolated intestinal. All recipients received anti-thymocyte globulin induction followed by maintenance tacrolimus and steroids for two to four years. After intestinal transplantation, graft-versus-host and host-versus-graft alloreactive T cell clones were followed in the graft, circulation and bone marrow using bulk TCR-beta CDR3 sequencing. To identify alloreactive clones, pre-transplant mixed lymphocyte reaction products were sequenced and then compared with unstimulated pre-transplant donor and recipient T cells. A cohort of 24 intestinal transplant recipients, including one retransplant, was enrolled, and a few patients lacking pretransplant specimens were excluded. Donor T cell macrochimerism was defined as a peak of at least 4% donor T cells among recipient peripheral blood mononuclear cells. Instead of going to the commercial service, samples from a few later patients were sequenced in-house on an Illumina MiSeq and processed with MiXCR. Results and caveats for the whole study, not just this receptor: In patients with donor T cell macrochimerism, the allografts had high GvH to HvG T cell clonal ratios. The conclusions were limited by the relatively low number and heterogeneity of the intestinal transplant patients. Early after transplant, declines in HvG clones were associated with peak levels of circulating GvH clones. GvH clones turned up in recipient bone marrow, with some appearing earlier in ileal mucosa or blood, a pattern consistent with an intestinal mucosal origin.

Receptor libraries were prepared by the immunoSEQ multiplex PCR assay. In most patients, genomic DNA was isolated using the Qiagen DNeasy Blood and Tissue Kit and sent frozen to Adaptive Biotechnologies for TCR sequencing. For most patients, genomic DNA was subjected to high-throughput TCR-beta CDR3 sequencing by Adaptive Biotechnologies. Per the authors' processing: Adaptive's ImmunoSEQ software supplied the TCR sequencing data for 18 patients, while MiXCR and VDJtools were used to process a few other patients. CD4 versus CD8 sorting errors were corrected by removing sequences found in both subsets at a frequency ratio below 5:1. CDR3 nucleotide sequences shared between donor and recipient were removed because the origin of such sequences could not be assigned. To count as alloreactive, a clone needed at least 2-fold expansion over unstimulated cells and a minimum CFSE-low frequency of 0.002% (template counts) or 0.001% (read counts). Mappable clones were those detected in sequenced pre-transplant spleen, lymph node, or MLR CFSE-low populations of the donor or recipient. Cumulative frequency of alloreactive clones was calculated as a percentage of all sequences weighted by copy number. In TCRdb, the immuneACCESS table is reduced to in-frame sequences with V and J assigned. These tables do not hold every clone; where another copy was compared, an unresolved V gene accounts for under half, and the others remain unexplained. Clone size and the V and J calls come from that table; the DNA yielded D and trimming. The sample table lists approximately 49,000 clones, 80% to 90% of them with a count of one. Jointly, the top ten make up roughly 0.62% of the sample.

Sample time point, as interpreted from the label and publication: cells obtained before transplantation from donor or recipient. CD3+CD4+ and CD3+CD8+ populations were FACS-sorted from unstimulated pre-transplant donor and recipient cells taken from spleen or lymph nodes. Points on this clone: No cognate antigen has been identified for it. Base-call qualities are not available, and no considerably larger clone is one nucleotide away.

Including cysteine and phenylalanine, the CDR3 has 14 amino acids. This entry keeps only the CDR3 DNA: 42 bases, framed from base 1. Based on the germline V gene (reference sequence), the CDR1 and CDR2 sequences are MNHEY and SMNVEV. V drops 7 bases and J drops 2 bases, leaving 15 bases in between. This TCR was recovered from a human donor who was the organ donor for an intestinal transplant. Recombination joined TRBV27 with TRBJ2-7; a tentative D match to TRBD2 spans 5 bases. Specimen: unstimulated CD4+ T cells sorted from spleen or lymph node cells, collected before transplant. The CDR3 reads CASNGGPSPYEQYF. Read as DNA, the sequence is TGTGCCAGCAACGGAGGTCCGAGCCCCTACGAGCAGTACTTC.